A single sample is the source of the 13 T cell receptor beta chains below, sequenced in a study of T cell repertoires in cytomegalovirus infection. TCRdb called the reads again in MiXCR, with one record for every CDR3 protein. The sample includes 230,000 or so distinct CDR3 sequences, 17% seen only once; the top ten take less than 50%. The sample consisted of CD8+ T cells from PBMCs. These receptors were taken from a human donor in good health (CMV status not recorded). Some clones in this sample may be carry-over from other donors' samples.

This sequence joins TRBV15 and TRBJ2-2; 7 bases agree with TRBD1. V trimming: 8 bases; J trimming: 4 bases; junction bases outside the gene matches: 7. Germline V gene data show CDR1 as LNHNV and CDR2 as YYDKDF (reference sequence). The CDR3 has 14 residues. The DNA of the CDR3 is TGTGCCACCGGGCACAGGGGTGGCACCGGGGAGCTGTTTTTT. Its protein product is CATGHRGGTGELFF.

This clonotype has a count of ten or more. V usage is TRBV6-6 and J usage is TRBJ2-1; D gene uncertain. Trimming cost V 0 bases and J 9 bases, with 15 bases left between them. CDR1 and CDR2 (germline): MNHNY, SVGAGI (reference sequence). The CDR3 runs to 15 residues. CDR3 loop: CASSYSPANLLEQFF. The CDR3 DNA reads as TGTGCCAGCAGTTACTCTCCGGCAAATCTGCTTGAGCAGTTCTTC.

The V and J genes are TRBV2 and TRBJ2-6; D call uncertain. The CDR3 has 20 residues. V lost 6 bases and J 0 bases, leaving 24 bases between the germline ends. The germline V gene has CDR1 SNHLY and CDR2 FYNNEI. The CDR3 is CASSWALPLFQVSGANVLTF. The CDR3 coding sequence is TGTGCCAGCAGCTGGGCTCTTCCCCTCTTCCAGGTCTCTGGGGCCAACGTCCTGACTTTC.

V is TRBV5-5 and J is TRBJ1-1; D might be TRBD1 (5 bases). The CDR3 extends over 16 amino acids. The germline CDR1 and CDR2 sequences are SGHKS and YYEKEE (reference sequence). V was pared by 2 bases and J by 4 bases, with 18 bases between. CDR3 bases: TGTGCCAGCAGCTTAATGCCCACACAGGAGAGCACTGAAGCTTTCTTT. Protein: CASSLMPTQESTEAFF.

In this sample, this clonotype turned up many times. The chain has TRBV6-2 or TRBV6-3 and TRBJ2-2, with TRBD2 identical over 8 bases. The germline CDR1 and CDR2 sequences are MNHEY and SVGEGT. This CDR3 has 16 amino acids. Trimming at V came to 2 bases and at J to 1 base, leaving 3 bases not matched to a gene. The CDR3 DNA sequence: TGTGCCAGCAGTTACAGGCTAGCGGGGAACACCGGGGAGCTGTTTTTT. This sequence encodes CASSYRLAGNTGELFF.

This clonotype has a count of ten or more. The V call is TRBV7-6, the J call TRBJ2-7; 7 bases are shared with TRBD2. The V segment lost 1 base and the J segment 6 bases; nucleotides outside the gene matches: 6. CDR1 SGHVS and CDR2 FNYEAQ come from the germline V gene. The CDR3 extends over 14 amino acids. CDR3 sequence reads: CASSLGSGGGEQYF. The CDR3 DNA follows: TGTGCCAGCAGCTTAGGATCGGGAGGAGGCGAGCAGTACTTC.

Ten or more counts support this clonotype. The DNA for the CDR3 is TGTGCCAGCAGCTTTAAGCGGGGGGGATCCTACGAGCAGTACTTC. This codes for CASSFKRGGSYEQYF. The chain is built from TRBV7-2 and TRBJ2-7, with 10 bases fitting TRBD2. The CDR3 totals 15 residues. Germline V lookup: CDR1 SGHTA, CDR2 FQGNSA. After removal of 3 bases from V and 1 base from J, the junction contained 3 bases not matched to a gene.

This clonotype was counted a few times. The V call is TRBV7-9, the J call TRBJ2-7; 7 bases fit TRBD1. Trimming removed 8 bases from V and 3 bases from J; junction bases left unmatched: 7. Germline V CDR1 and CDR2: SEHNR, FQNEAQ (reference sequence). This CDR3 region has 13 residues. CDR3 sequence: CASGGQTGYEQYF. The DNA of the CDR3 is TGTGCCAGCGGGGGACAGACAGGCTACGAGCAGTACTTC. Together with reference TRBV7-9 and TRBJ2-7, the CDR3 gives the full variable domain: DTGVSQNPRHKITKRGQNVTFRCDPISEHNRLYWYRQTLGQGPEFLTYFQNEAQLEKSRLLSDRFSAERPKGSFSTLEIQRTEQGDSAMYLCASGGQTGYEQYFGPGTRLTVT.

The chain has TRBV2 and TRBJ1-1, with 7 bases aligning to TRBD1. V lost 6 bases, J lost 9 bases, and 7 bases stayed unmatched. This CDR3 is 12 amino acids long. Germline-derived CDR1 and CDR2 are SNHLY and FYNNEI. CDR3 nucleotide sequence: TGTGCCAGCAGCTCGCCGGGACAGCAAGCTTTCTTT. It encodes CASSSPGQQAFF.

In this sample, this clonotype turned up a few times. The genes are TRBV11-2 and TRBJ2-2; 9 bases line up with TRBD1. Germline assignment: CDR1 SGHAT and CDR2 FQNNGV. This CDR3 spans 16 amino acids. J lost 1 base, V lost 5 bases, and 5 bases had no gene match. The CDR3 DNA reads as TGTGCCAGCAGCCCCACAGGGGGCCGGAACACCGGGGAGCTGTTTTTT. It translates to CASSPTGGRNTGELFF.

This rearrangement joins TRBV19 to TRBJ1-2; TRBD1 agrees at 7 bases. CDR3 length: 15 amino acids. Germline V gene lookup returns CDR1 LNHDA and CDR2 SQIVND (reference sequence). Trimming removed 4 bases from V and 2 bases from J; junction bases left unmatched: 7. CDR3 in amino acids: CASSRRQGGNYGYTF. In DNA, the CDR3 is TGTGCCAGTAGTAGAAGACAGGGAGGAAACTATGGCTACACCTTC. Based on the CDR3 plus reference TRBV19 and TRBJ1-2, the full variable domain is DGGITQSPKYLFRKEGQNVTLSCEQNLNHDAMYWYRQDPGQGLRLIYYSQIVNDFQKGDIAEGYSVSREKKESFPLTVTSAQKNPTAFYLCASSRRQGGNYGYTFGSGTRLTVV.

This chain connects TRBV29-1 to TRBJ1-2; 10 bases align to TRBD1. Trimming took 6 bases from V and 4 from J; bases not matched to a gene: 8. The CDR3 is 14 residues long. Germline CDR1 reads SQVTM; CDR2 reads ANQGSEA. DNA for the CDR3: TGCAGCGTCGAGGGGACAGGGGTACCCTATGGCTACACCTTC. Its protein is CSVEGTGVPYGYTF.

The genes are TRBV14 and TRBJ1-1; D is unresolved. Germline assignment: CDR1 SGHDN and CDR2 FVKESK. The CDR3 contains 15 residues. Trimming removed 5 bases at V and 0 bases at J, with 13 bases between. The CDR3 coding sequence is TGTGCCAGCAGCAATGAAAGGCTACTGAACACTGAAGCTTTCTTT. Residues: CASSNERLLNTEAFF.